This T cell receptor (beta chain) derives from a study of post-analysis software for immune sequencing data. About the research overall: Multiple sclerosis in the patients followed relapsing-remitting, secondary progressive and progressive-relapsing courses. Study results and caveats: Batch-matched samples strongly co-clustered by F measure. Versus controls, multiple sclerosis patients showed significantly lower diversity (normalized Chao1). About 5 TRBV segments occurring more often in patients than controls included TRBV5-6, TRBV5-1 and TRBV20-1.

Every TCR beta cDNA library bore unique molecular identifiers. T cells numbering roughly 0.9 to 10 million yielded cDNA molecules that totaled some 500,000. Each CDR3 protein gets one entry after TCRdb re-called the PCR reads with MiXCR. In the table there are some 890,000 distinct CDR3 sequences, about 57% of which are singletons. The CDR3 has 16 amino acids. Trimming pared 0 bases from V and 8 bases from J, leaving 15 bases between. CDR1 is SGHRS, CDR2 YFSETQ, per germline. A note on this clonotype: Antigen: not known.

The TCR sequence derives from a girl under 18 with multiple sclerosis. The V gene is TRBV5-1, the J gene TRBJ1-6; TRBD1 is a possible D gene (6 bases). The sequenced sample was blood. DNA of the CDR3: TGCGCCAGCAGCTTGGCCGGGGGCTCCCTTGATTCACCCCTCCACTTT. This translates into CASSLAGGSLDSPLHF.